The rows below give T cell receptor beta chains drawn from one sample of a study of OX40 agonist ivuxolimab in advanced cancers. Assay: immunoSEQ multiplex PCR; the TCRdb copy retains only in-frame clones and omits some. The data show 70,000 or so clones, 60% to 85% seen once. Source: CD4+ or CD8+ T cells sorted from blood, taken in a trial of the OX40 agonist ivuxolimab. The source is an adult with an advanced solid tumor such as melanoma, head and neck, liver or kidney cancer. Both conserved end residues are part of each CDR3. A D gene is named only where the DNA matches it firmly. Clone size appears in some rows only: once, few, many, or a class for an expanded clone.

d_call	clone_size	j_call	v_call	cdr3_aa	cdr3_nt
.	.	TRBJ1-2	TRBV30	CAWSTGTVNYGYTF	TGTGCCTGGAGTACGGGGACGGTTAACTATGGCTACACCTTC
TRBD1	.	TRBJ2-1	TRBV18	CASSPTGQGFLNEQFF	TGTGCCAGCTCACCAACTGGACAGGGTTTTCTCAATGAGCAGTTCTTC
.	.	TRBJ2-7	TRBV29-1	CSVPGGRGYEQYF	TGCAGCGTCCCGGGGGGCAGGGGATACGAGCAGTACTTC
.	.	TRBJ1-1	TRBV7-9	CASSFARDTEAFF	TGTGCCAGCAGCTTTGCCAGGGACACTGAAGCTTTCTTT
.	.	TRBJ1-4	TRBV5-1	CASSPGGATNEKLFF	TGCGCCAGCAGCCCGGGAGGGGCAACTAATGAAAAACTGTTTTTT
.	.	TRBJ2-2	TRBV30	CAWGQHTGELFF	TGTGCCTGGGGGCAGCACACCGGGGAGCTGTTTTTT
.	few	TRBJ2-3	TRBV5-1	CAISKDGQGDTQYF	TGCGCCATCTCGAAGGACGGGCAAGGAGATACGCAGTATTTT
.	.	TRBJ2-3	TRBV5-1	CASSGGGPTDTQYF	TGCGCCAGCAGCGGAGGGGGCCCGACAGATACGCAGTATTTT
.	.	TRBJ2-1	TRBV11-2	CASSLGGGGKGTFF	TGTGCCAGCAGCTTAGGCGGAGGGGGTAAGGGGACGTTCTTC
.	.	TRBJ2-3	TRBV4-1	CASSQDPGSTDTQYF	TGCGCCAGCAGCCAAGACCCGGGTTCCACAGATACGCAGTATTTT
TRBD2	.	TRBJ2-2	TRBV11-2	CASSSHGTSGRKTGELFF	TGTGCCAGCAGCTCTCACGGGACTAGCGGGAGGAAGACCGGGGAGCTGTTTTTT
.	.	TRBJ1-4	TRBV5-1	CASSFRGATNEKLFF	TGCGCCAGCAGCTTTAGGGGCGCAACTAATGAAAAACTGTTTTTT
.	.	TRBJ2-7	TRBV11-2	CASSSSPEQYF	TGTGCCAGCAGCTCCTCCCCCGAGCAGTACTTC
.	.	TRBJ1-1	TRBV15	CATSSQANTEAFF	TGTGCCACCAGTTCGCAGGCGAACACTGAAGCTTTCTTT
TRBD2	.	TRBJ2-7	TRBV27	CASRLAGGALEQYF	TGTGCCAGCAGGCTAGCGGGAGGGGCCCTGGAGCAGTACTTC
.	once	TRBJ2-3	TRBV7-3	CASSLPPLTDTQYF	TGTGCCAGCAGCCTACCCCCGCTCACAGATACGCAGTATTTT
.	.	TRBJ2-1	TRBV5-5	CASSFTNPAHTQFF	TGTGCCAGCAGCTTTACTAATCCCGCCCACACGCAGTTCTTC
.	few	TRBJ1-1	TRBV6-1	CASSDPTPEAFF	TGTGCCAGCAGTGATCCTACACCAGAAGCTTTCTTT
TRBD1	.	TRBJ1-4	TRBV6-1	CASRGDRTNEKLFF	TGTGCCAGCAGAGGGGACAGAACAAATGAAAAACTGTTTTTT
TRBD2	.	TRBJ2-3	TRBV11-2	CASSLGLALSTDTQYF	TGTGCCAGCAGCTTGGGACTAGCGCTAAGCACAGATACGCAGTATTTT
.	.	TRBJ2-1	TRBV29-1	CSVTGTPDSYNEQFF	TGCAGCGTAACCGGGACCCCCGACTCCTACAATGAGCAGTTCTTC
.	.	TRBJ1-2	TRBV5-1	CASSEMLGYGYTF	TGCGCCAGCAGCGAGATGTTAGGCTATGGCTACACCTTC
TRBD2	.	TRBJ2-7	TRBV28	CASSRGGSINLEQYF	TGTGCCAGCAGCCGGGGGGGCTCGATAAACCTGGAGCAGTACTTC
.	.	TRBJ2-1	TRBV30	CAWSGRGEQFF	TGTGCCTGGAGTGGTAGGGGTGAGCAGTTCTTC
.	few	TRBJ1-3	TRBV2	CASKSDLMPGNTIYF	TGTGCCAGCAAATCGGACCTAATGCCTGGAAACACCATATATTTT
.	.	TRBJ2-7	TRBV5-1	CASSNRDGLYEQYF	TGCGCCAGCAGCAACCGGGACGGACTCTACGAGCAGTACTTC
.	.	TRBJ2-1	TRBV4-1	CASSLTQLKSSYNEQFF	TGCGCCAGCAGCCTAACGCAGCTTAAGAGCTCCTACAATGAGCAGTTCTTC
.	.	TRBJ2-2	TRBV18	CASSAGLSGDTGELFF	TGTGCCAGCTCAGCGGGCCTTAGTGGGGACACCGGGGAGCTGTTTTTT
.	once	TRBJ2-1	TRBV6-1	CASSGFRVSGAAYNEQFF	TGTGCCAGCAGTGGTTTTCGGGTTAGCGGCGCTGCCTACAATGAGCAGTTCTTC
.	.	TRBJ2-7	TRBV11-2	CASSFGGHEQYF	TGTGCCAGCAGCTTTGGGGGACACGAGCAGTACTTC
.	.	TRBJ1-3	TRBV18	CASSPRTKGSGDTIYF	TGTGCCAGCTCACCACGAACTAAGGGGTCCGGGGACACCATATATTTT
.	.	TRBJ2-6	TRBV19	CASSIGSSGANVLTF	TGTGCCAGTAGTATAGGGAGTTCTGGGGCCAACGTCCTGACTTTC
TRBD1	.	TRBJ1-5	TRBV2	CASRADRGLGQPQHF	TGTGCCAGCAGAGCGGACAGGGGGCTGGGTCAGCCCCAGCATTTT
.	once	TRBJ1-1	TRBV6-1	CASSEVGARGEAFF	TGTGCCAGCAGTGAAGTGGGGGCGAGGGGTGAAGCTTTCTTT
.	.	TRBJ2-1	TRBV9	CASSATSGLAEQFF	TGTGCCAGCAGCGCCACGTCAGGGTTGGCTGAGCAGTTCTTC
TRBD1	.	TRBJ1-5	TRBV19	CASRADRNSNQPQHF	TGTGCCAGTAGAGCGGACAGGAATAGCAATCAGCCCCAGCATTTT
.	.	TRBJ1-4	TRBV15	CATSRGTAEKLFF	TGTGCCACCAGCAGGGGGACTGCTGAAAAACTGTTTTTT
TRBD1	.	TRBJ2-7	TRBV25-1	CASSGSGQGLSEQYF	TGTGCCAGCAGTGGTTCGGGACAGGGTTTGTCCGAGCAGTACTTC
.	.	TRBJ2-2	TRBV6-4	CASSDTNVGELFF	TGTGCCAGCAGTGACACCAACGTAGGGGAGCTGTTTTTT
.	once	TRBJ2-5	TRBV12-5	CASGLDTGVPQYF	TGTGCTAGTGGTTTGGACACGGGGGTCCCCCAGTACTTC
TRBD2	.	TRBJ2-1	TRBV7-9	CASSLERGGPYNEQFF	TGTGCCAGCAGCTTAGAGCGGGGGGGCCCTTACAATGAGCAGTTCTTC
.	.	TRBJ2-6	TRBV7-9	CASRPGAGANVLTF	TGTGCCAGCAGGCCAGGGGCTGGGGCCAACGTCCTGACTTTC
.	.	TRBJ1-2	TRBV30	CAWSTTGNDRYGYTF	TGTGCCTGGAGTACTACAGGGAACGATCGGTATGGCTACACCTTC
TRBD2	.	TRBJ2-3	TRBV6-5	CASSTAGVKDTQYF	TGTGCCAGCAGTACAGCGGGAGTGAAAGATACGCAGTATTTT
.	.	TRBJ2-2	TRBV7-9	CASSQGQMNTGELFF	TGTGCCAGCAGCCAAGGACAGATGAACACCGGGGAGCTGTTTTTT
TRBD1	.	TRBJ1-2	TRBV27	CASSWDRGLNGYTF	TGTGCCAGCAGCTGGGACAGGGGGCTTAATGGCTACACCTTC
TRBD2	few	TRBJ2-1	TRBV2	CASRLSGGAREQFF	TGTGCCAGCAGGCTGTCCGGGGGGGCCCGTGAGCAGTTCTTC
.	.	TRBJ1-3	TRBV11-2	CASTRIEGPGNTIYF	TGTGCCAGCACCCGAATCGAGGGTCCTGGAAACACCATATATTTT
TRBD1	.	TRBJ1-5	TRBV2	CASSRQGAQNQPQHF	TGTGCCAGCAGTAGACAGGGGGCCCAAAATCAGCCCCAGCATTTT